The 29 T cell receptor beta chains reported below all come from one sample, sequenced in a study of blood T cell repertoires in COVID-19. Measured with immunoSEQ multiplex PCR; TCRdb has only the in-frame clones, and not every one. The sample has about 460,000 clones, roughly nine tenths seen once. Sequenced sample: PBMCs or T cells enriched from blood (not recorded which). These receptors were collected from a woman in her sixties or seventies who had recovered from COVID-19.

V usage is TRBV10-3 and J usage is TRBJ1-6, with 10 bases fitting TRBD1. After removal of 5 bases from V and 8 bases from J, the junction contained 6 bases not matched to a gene. From germline, CDR1 is ENHRY and CDR2 SYGVKD. This CDR3 spans 15 amino acids. The CDR3 DNA reads TGTGCCATCAGTTTTTCCGGGACAGGGGATTCACCCCTCCACTTT. Translation: CAISFSGTGDSPLHF.

The chain is built from TRBV5-1 and TRBJ1-2, with a tentative D call TRBD1 (5 bases). Germline V gene lookup returns CDR1 SGHRS and CDR2 YFSETQ. Trimming removed 0 bases at V and 7 bases at J, with 13 bases between. This CDR3 spans 14 amino acids. This chain's CDR3 is CASSLALREGGYTF. For the CDR3, the DNA is TGCGCCAGCAGCTTGGCCCTCAGGGAGGGTGGCTACACCTTC.

This chain uses TRBV27 with TRBJ2-1; TRBD2 agrees at 14 bases. The CDR3 is 18 amino acids. Trimming took 5 bases from V and 4 from J; bases not matched to a gene: 10. The germline CDR1 and CDR2 sequences are MNHEY and SMNVEV (reference sequence). As DNA, the CDR3 is TGTGCCAGCAGTACGGGGACTAGCGGGGGATCGGGTTACAATGAGCAGTTCTTC. Translated, it gives CASSTGTSGGSGYNEQFF.

V gene TRBV19 combines with J gene TRBJ1-1; 7 bases agree with TRBD1. CDR1 and CDR2 (germline): LNHDA, SQIVND (reference sequence). V trimming: 6 bases; J trimming: 6 bases; junction bases outside the gene matches: 10. The CDR3 runs 14 residues. CDR3 protein: CASRNDRDGAEAFF. The CDR3 nucleotides read TGTGCCAGTAGAAACGACAGGGATGGCGCTGAAGCTTTCTTT.

This clone was seen a few times. CDR3 sequence reads: CASSSPEGWAEAFF. The CDR3 DNA reads as TGTGCCAGCAGTTCGCCGGAGGGCTGGGCTGAAGCTTTCTTT. The gene calls are TRBV27 and TRBJ1-1, with unresolved D. The V gene's germline CDR1 is MNHEY and CDR2 SMNVEV (reference sequence). Trimming pared 4 bases from V and 6 bases from J, leaving 15 bases between. The CDR3 sequence is 14 residues long.

This clone was seen once. The genes are TRBV5-1 and TRBJ1-2; weak D call: TRBD1 (5 bases). V was cut by 4 bases and J by 4 bases, with 11 bases left in between. This CDR3 has 13 residues. Germline CDR1 and CDR2: SGHRS and YFSETQ. CDR3 sequence (DNA): TGCGCCAGCAGCATGGACACACGCTATGGCTACACCTTC. It specifies CASSMDTRYGYTF. The full variable domain, completed using reference TRBV5-1 and TRBJ1-2, is KAGVTQTPRYLIKTRGQQVTLSCSPISGHRSVSWYQQTPGQGLQFLFEYFSETQRNKGNFPGRFSGRQFSNSRSEMNVSTLELGDSALYLCASSMDTRYGYTFGSGTRLTVV.

This chain connects TRBV3-1 (or the pseudogene TRBV3-2) to TRBJ1-1; D is possibly TRBD1 (6 bases). The ends were cut back, 6 bases at V and 2 bases at J, with 10 bases in the middle. Germline CDR1 and CDR2: LGHDT and YNNKEL (reference sequence). The CDR3 is 13 residues long. This chain's CDR3 is CASRAQGNTEAFF. The CDR3 coding sequence is TGTGCCAGCAGAGCACAGGGCAACACTGAAGCTTTCTTT.

The chain links TRBV6-5 to TRBJ1-2, with a weak D call TRBD1 (6 bases). The length of the CDR3 is 14 residues. From germline, CDR1 is MNHEY and CDR2 SVGAGI. V lost 6 bases, J lost 6 bases, and 17 bases lay in between. Here the CDR3 DNA reads TGTGCCAGCAGCCTTCTCGGGGGGGCCGATGGCTACACCTTC. It encodes CASSLLGGADGYTF.

The chain carries TRBV2 and TRBJ2-3, with 12 bases that match TRBD2. This CDR3 spans 15 amino acids. CDR1 is SNHLY, CDR2 FYNNEI, per germline. V gave up 2 bases and J gave up 5 bases; unmatched junction bases: 2. The CDR3 DNA follows: TGTGCCAGCAGTGAACTAGCGGGGGGGCAAGATACGCAGTATTTT. It translates to CASSELAGGQDTQYF.

This chain joins TRBV6-4 and TRBJ2-1; D is uncertain. Trimming took off 0 bases at V and 2 bases at J, with 11 bases between the two ends. Germline CDR1 reads MRHNA; CDR2 reads SNTAGT. The CDR3 has 16 residues. The CDR3 DNA is TGTGCCAGCAGTGACTCGATTGTCGCGCCCTACAATGAGCAGTTCTTC. Protein product: CASSDSIVAPYNEQFF.

This CDR3 is CASRKTGQGDEKLFF. The CDR3 DNA follows: TGTGCCAGCAGAAAAACAGGACAGGGGGATGAAAAACTGTTTTTT. The chain recombines TRBV11-3 with TRBJ1-4; 10 positions match TRBD1. Germline assignment: CDR1 SGHNT and CDR2 YENEEA. V lost 6 bases to trimming and J lost 6 bases; unmatched junction nucleotides: 7. This CDR3 is 15 amino acids long. The entire variable domain, with the rest obtained from reference TRBV11-3 and TRBJ1-4, is as follows: EAGVVQSPRYKIIEKKQPVAFWCNPISGHNTLYWYLQNLGQGPELLIRYENEEAVDDSQLPKDRFSAERLKGVDSTLKIQPAELGDSAVYLCASRKTGQGDEKLFFGSGTQLSVL.

The gene calls are TRBV18 and TRBJ1-1, with TRBD1 matching 9 bases. Germline CDR1 is KGHSH and CDR2 is LQKENI. The CDR3 is 15 amino acids. V shed 2 bases, J shed 11 bases, and the junction held 12 bases outside the gene matches. The CDR3 protein is CASSPGAGQGRSAFF. For the CDR3, the DNA is TGTGCCAGCTCACCAGGAGCGGGACAGGGCCGTTCGGCTTTCTTT.

The V and J genes are TRBV6-5 and TRBJ1-3; no definite D call. Germline V gives CDR1 MNHEY, CDR2 SVGAGI. The CDR3 runs 15 residues. V lost 0 bases, J lost 4 bases, and 10 bases lay in between. CDR3: CASSYSIKQGNTIYF. Here the CDR3 DNA reads TGTGCCAGCAGTTACTCCATAAAACAGGGAAACACCATATATTTT.

The CDR3 bases are TGTGCCAGTAGTATGGAATACAGGGGAGCTGAAGCTTTCTTT. Protein product: CASSMEYRGAEAFF. The rearrangement joins TRBV19 to TRBJ1-1; 7 bases fit TRBD1. The CDR3 contains 14 residues. Germline CDR1 is LNHDA and CDR2 is SQIVND (reference sequence). Trimming took 3 bases from V and 6 from J; bases not matched to a gene: 7.

The rearrangement uses TRBV10-3 and TRBJ2-3; 8 nucleotides match TRBD2. The CDR3 is 15 residues long. The V and J ends lost 6 bases and 2 bases, in that order; junction bases with no gene match: 7. The V gene's germline CDR1 is ENHRY and CDR2 SYGVKD. Here the CDR3 DNA reads TGTGCCATCAGCTCGGGGGGGGTGAACACAGATACGCAGTATTTT. Its protein product is CAISSGGVNTDTQYF.

The chain joins TRBV12-3 or TRBV12-4 to TRBJ1-2, with 9 positions matching TRBD1. CDR3 length: 13 amino acids. After removal of 5 bases from V and 9 bases from J, the junction contained 7 bases not matched to a gene. In nucleotides, the CDR3 is TGTGCCAGCAGTCAGGGACAGGGAGGAAGCTACACCTTC. Translating gives CASSQGQGGSYTF.

The chain employs TRBV24-1 and TRBJ2-3; unclear D gene. V lost 4 bases and J 4 bases, leaving 8 bases between the germline ends. Germline V gene sequence: CDR1 KGHDR, CDR2 SFDVKD. CDR3 length: 13 amino acids. This CDR3 reads CATSESYADTQYF. As DNA, the CDR3 is TGTGCCACCAGTGAGTCCTACGCAGATACGCAGTATTTT.

The rearrangement uses TRBV30 and TRBJ2-3; a weak D match, TRBD1 (8 bases). Germline CDR1 reads GTSNPN; CDR2 reads SVGIG (reference sequence). The CDR3 runs 14 residues. The germline V and J ends were trimmed by 3 bases and 3 bases, with 13 bases remaining between them. This CDR3 is CAWSTGGGTDTQYF. DNA of the CDR3: TGTGCCTGGAGCACAGGGGGGGGAACAGATACGCAGTATTTT.

The chain couples TRBV7-9 to TRBJ2-3; a weak D match, TRBD2 (6 bases). CDR1 and CDR2 (germline): SEHNR, FQNEAQ (reference sequence). V was trimmed by 5 bases and J by 0 bases, leaving 12 bases between them. This CDR3 contains 15 residues. CDR3 nucleotides: TGTGCCAGCAGCGGACTAAAGACTAGCACAGATACGCAGTATTTT. As protein: CASSGLKTSTDTQYF.

V usage is TRBV5-1 and J usage is TRBJ2-1, with 10 bases aligning to TRBD1. CDR1 SGHRS and CDR2 YFSETQ come from the germline V gene. This CDR3 has 15 amino acids. With 2 bases clipped from V and 4 bases from J, the junction kept 3 bases outside the gene matches. The CDR3 loop is CASSLRDRGYNEQFF. The CDR3 nucleotides read TGCGCCAGCAGCTTAAGGGACAGGGGATACAATGAGCAGTTCTTC.

The chain links TRBV2 to TRBJ2-7; maybe TRBD1 (6 bases). The CDR3 is 13 residues long. V dropped 3 bases and J dropped 4 bases, with 10 bases sitting between them. Germline values: CDR1 SNHLY, CDR2 FYNNEI. As DNA, the CDR3 is TGTGCCAGCAGTGACGGGACACAATACGAGCAGTACTTC. It encodes CASSDGTQYEQYF.

In this sample, this clone turned up once. The CDR3 DNA sequence: TGTGCCAGCAGTGTGGACAGGGATCAAGAGACCCAGTACTTC. Protein: CASSVDRDQETQYF. The genes are TRBV2 and TRBJ2-5; 8 bases are shared with TRBD1. V dropped 4 bases and J dropped 2; count of bases not matched to a gene: 3. CDR1 is SNHLY, CDR2 FYNNEI, per germline. The CDR3 is 14 amino acids. The whole variable domain, filled in from reference TRBV2 and TRBJ2-5, reads EPEVTQTPSHQVTQMGQEVILRCVPISNHLYFYWYRQILGQKVEFLVSFYNNEISEKSEIFDDQFSVERPDGSNFTLKIRSTKLEDSAMYFCASSVDRDQETQYFGPGTRLLVL.

The chain recombines TRBV19 with TRBJ1-6; D may be TRBD1 (5 bases). This CDR3 has 14 amino acids. Germline V CDR1 and CDR2: LNHDA, SQIVND (reference sequence). The V end lost 0 bases, the J end lost 10 bases, and 10 bases lay between the germline ends. CDR3 sequence: CASSIDRRDSPLHF. CDR3 sequence (DNA): TGTGCCAGTAGTATAGATCGGAGGGACTCACCCCTCCACTTT.

This clone was seen a few times. V usage is TRBV4-1 and J usage is TRBJ1-1; 9 bases agree with TRBD1. The CDR3 extends over 15 amino acids. From germline, CDR1 is MGHRA and CDR2 YSYEKL. Trimming removed 1 base from V and 4 bases from J; junction bases left unmatched: 4. CDR3 region: CASSQVGTGSTEAFF. CDR3 nucleotides: TGCGCCAGCAGCCAAGTCGGGACAGGGAGCACTGAAGCTTTCTTT.

Note on this clone: At the DNA level, this CDR3 is encoded by other sequences in the same sample as well. The chain is built from TRBV7-9 and TRBJ1-2; 7 bases are a match to TRBD1. After removal of 4 bases from V and 2 bases from J, the junction contained 1 base not matched to a gene. The CDR3 is made up of 13 amino acids. Germline V CDR1 and CDR2: SEHNR, FQNEAQ (reference sequence). This chain's CDR3 is CASSSGQNYGYTF. In nucleotides, the CDR3 is TGTGCCAGCAGCTCGGGACAGAACTATGGCTACACCTTC.

The chain employs TRBV6-5 and TRBJ1-1; TRBD1 might be the D (5 bases). The CDR3 covers 14 residues. V lost 5 bases and J 4 bases, leaving 14 bases between the germline ends. In germline, CDR1 is MNHEY, CDR2 SVGAGI. CDR3 protein: CASSIRVASTEAFF. CDR3 DNA: TGTGCCAGCAGTATCAGGGTGGCTAGCACTGAAGCTTTCTTT.

V gene TRBV19 combines with J gene TRBJ2-3; TRBD2 agrees at 10 bases. The CDR3 consists of 15 residues. Germline V gene sequence: CDR1 LNHDA, CDR2 SQIVND (reference sequence). The trim removed 5 bases at V and 0 bases at J, leaving 2 bases unmatched. As DNA, the CDR3 is TGTGCCAGTAGTGGGACTAGCGTTAGCACAGATACGCAGTATTTT. Protein product: CASSGTSVSTDTQYF.

V usage is TRBV6-5 and J usage is TRBJ1-2; 7 positions match TRBD1. The CDR3 is 14 residues long. V lost 6 bases, J lost 7 bases, and 11 bases stayed unmatched. CDR1 and CDR2 from the germline V gene are MNHEY and SVGAGI. The CDR3 here is CASRPGTVRRGYTF. CDR3 DNA sequence: TGTGCCAGCAGGCCCGGGACAGTTAGACGTGGCTACACCTTC.

This chain connects TRBV5-1 to TRBJ2-7; D is perhaps TRBD2 (5 bases). V gave up 4 bases and J gave up 9 bases, with 17 bases separating them. Germline V gene data show CDR1 as SGHRS and CDR2 as YFSETQ. The CDR3 sequence is 13 residues long. The CDR3 DNA is TGCGCCAGCAGCCAAGGGTCGGGGTCTGCGCAGTACTTC. Encoded protein: CASSQGSGSAQYF.